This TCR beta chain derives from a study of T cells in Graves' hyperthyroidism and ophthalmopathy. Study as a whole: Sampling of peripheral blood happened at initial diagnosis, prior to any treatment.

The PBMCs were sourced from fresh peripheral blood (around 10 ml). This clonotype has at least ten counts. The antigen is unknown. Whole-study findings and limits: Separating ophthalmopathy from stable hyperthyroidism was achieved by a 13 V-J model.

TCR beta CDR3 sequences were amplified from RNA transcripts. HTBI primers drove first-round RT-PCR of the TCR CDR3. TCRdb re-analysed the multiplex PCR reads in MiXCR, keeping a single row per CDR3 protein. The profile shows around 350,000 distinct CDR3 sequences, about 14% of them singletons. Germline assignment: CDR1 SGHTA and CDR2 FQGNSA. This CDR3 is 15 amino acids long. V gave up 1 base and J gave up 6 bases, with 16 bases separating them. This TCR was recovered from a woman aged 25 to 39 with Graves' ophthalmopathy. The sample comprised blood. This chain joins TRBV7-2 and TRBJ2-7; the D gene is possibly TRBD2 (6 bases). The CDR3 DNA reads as TGTGCCAGCAGCTTAGATCCCGGCCCCGGGGGCGAGCAGTACTTC. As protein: CASSLDPGPGGEQYF.